This TCR beta chain was identified during a study of neurological immune-mediated disorders. Study at large: For the roughly 35 multiple sclerosis patients, the disease was relapsing-remitting in about 30 and secondary progressive in 3.

This clonotype was detected a few times. Germline-derived CDR1 and CDR2 are DFQATT and SNEGSKA (reference sequence). The CDR3 runs to 15 residues. V lost 1 base to trimming and J lost 1 base, with 13 bases between them. A 10-nucleotide random UMI tagged transcripts in template-switch 5'RACE cDNA synthesis. TCRdb ran MiXCR on the 5' RACE reads and lists one entry per CDR3 protein. The repertoire consists of about 65,000 distinct CDR3 sequences, with 4.1% occurring once and the leading ten covering 2.5% to 3%. The sequencing input was PBMCs. This clonotype was obtained from a man over 45 with multiple sclerosis. The V gene is TRBV20-1, the J gene TRBJ1-1, with D unresolved. The CDR3 loop is CSARGWREPNTEAFF. The CDR3 bases are TGCAGTGCTAGAGGCTGGAGGGAGCCGAACACTGAAGCTTTCTTT.